This T cell receptor beta chain was sequenced in a study of OX40 agonist ivuxolimab in advanced cancers. Study as a whole: Those treated in dose escalation had hepatocellular carcinoma, melanoma, renal cell cancer or head and neck cancer. Enrollees could have had prior anti-PD-1, anti-PD-L1 or anti-CTLA-4 therapy, which around 40% had received. Study results and limitations: In the 0.1-3.0 mg/kg groups, partial responders showed among the lowest expansion.

Profiling relied on immunoSEQ multiplex PCR, and the TCRdb table lists in-frame clones only, not all of them. The sample consists of more than 65,000 clones, 85% of them appearing once. With respect to this clone: The antigen is not known.

The CDR3 spans 13 residues. The V gene's germline CDR1 is LNHDA and CDR2 SQIVND (reference sequence). Trimming took 3 bases from V and 8 from J, leaving 10 bases between them. The sequence derives from an adult with an advanced solid tumor such as melanoma, head and neck, liver or kidney cancer. Specimen: CD4+ or CD8+ T cells sorted from blood, collected in a trial of the OX40 agonist ivuxolimab. The chain couples TRBV19 to TRBJ1-4; no clear D gene. CDR3 DNA: TGTGCCAGTAGTATGAACAAGCGAGAAAAACTGTTTTTT. This codes for CASSMNKREKLFF.